What follows is one TCR beta chain and its context. Method: immunoSEQ multiplex PCR; TCRdb's copy keeps in-frame clones and lacks some. The sample consists of roughly 88,000 clones, 70% to 85% of them appearing once. CDR3 length: 15 residues. V was pared by 5 bases and J by 10 bases, with 9 bases of the junction left unmatched. Germline CDR1 and CDR2: SGHTA and FQGNSA. The sample belongs to a study of blood T cell repertoires in COVID-19. On the study more broadly: The analysed material was cDNA or gDNA that came from T cells, B-cell-depleted T cells, or PBMCs.

The TCR comes from a woman aged 55-70 years in a cohort sampled during active or convalescent COVID-19. The gene calls are TRBV7-2 and TRBJ1-6, with 9 bases lining up with TRBD1. Sequenced: peripheral blood. The CDR3 nucleotides are TGTGCCAGCAGCGCCGGACAGGGGAGTTGGTCACCCCTCCACTTT. Translating gives CASSAGQGSWSPLHF. Filled out from reference TRBV7-2 and TRBJ1-6, the complete variable domain reads GAGVSQSPSNKVTEKGKDVELRCDPISGHTALYWYRQSLGQGLEFLIYFQGNSAPDKSGLPSDRFSAERTGGSVSTLTIQRTQQEDSAVYLCASSAGQGSWSPLHFGNGTRLTVT.